This record concerns one T cell receptor beta chain sequence. Its antigen is as yet unknown. Distinct nucleotide sequences in the sample also encode this CDR3. The sample originates from a study of cytomegalovirus exposure and HLA in healthy donors. On the study more broadly: Across some 400 genotyped donors, roughly 80% landed in the Caucasian-associated ancestry cluster. General study results and limits: A later analysis showed that HLA-associated TCR beta chains had undergone more clonal expansion than equally common others.

13 Jbeta primers and 60 Vbeta primers were used for the PCR. The method was immunoSEQ multiplex PCR; TCRdb's version includes in-frame clones alone and lacks a portion of them. The table includes about 120,000 clones, approximately 81% detected once. Germline loops: CDR1 SNHLY, CDR2 FYNNEI. V lost 6 bases, J lost 7 bases, and 9 bases stayed unmatched. The CDR3 totals 14 residues. V and J are TRBV2 and TRBJ2-1, with TRBD2 matching 7 bases. The receptor was derived from a man younger than 45 in good health and CMV-seropositive. Material: PBMCs. The CDR3 spells CASRRLAGVNEQFF. The CDR3 DNA reads TGTGCCAGCAGGAGACTGGCGGGAGTTAATGAGCAGTTCTTC.